This T cell receptor beta chain originates from a study of cytomegalovirus exposure and HLA in healthy donors. The primer mix had 60 Vbeta and 13 Jbeta primers. Clones were read by immunoSEQ multiplex PCR, and TCRdb kept only the in-frame ones, dropping some. The profile shows 60,000 to 75,000 clones, approximately 74% of them singletons. Trimming pared 7 bases from V and 2 bases from J, leaving 12 bases between. The CDR3 length is 13 residues. The germline V gene has CDR1 SQVTM and CDR2 ANQGSEA. This clone was seen only a few times. This chain links TRBV29-1 with TRBJ1-3; D gene uncertain. This receptor was obtained from a young woman in good health and CMV-seropositive. Sequencing input: PBMCs. The CDR3 sequence: CSEKQLAGNTIYF. The DNA of the CDR3 is TGCAGCGAAAAACAGTTGGCTGGAAACACCATATATTTT.